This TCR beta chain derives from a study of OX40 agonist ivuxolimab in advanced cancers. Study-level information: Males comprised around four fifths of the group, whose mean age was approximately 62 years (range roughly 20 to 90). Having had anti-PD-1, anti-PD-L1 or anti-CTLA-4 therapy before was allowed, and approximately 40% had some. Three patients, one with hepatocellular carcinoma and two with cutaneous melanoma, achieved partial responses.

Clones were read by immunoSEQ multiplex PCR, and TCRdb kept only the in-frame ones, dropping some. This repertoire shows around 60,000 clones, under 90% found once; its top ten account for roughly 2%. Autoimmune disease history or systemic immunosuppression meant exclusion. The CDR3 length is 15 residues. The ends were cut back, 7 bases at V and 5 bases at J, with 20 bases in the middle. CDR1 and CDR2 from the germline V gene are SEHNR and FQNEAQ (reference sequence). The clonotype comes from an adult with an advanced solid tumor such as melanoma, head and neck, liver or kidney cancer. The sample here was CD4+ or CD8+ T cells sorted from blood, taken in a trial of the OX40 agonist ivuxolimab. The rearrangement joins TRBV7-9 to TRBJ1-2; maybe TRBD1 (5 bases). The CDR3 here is CASTPRVEGEYGYTF. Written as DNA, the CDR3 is TGTGCCAGCACCCCCAGGGTTGAGGGCGAGTATGGCTACACCTTC.